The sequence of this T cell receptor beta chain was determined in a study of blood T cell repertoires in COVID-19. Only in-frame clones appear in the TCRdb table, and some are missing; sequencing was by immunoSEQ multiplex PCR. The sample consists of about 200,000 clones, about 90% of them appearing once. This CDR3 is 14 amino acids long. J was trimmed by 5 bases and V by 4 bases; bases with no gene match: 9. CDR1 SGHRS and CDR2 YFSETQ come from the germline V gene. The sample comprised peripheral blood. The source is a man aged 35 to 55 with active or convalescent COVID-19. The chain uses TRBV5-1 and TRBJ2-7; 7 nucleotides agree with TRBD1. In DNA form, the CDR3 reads TGCGCCAGCAGCGGGATGGCAGGGGGAAACGAGCAGTACTTC. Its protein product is CASSGMAGGNEQYF.